These T cell receptor beta chains were read from a single sample in a study of blood T cell repertoires in COVID-19. The repertoire was sequenced with immunoSEQ multiplex PCR; TCRdb's copy has only in-frame clones and lacks some. This table has 55,000 to 70,000 clones, approximately 91% appearing once. The sample was peripheral blood. The source is a woman in her 70s with active COVID-19. The CDR3 runs from the conserved cysteine through the conserved F or W. The order of the fields is clone size, V gene, J gene, D gene, CDR3 protein. The D gene is left open where the match is weak. Only some rows state a clone size, as once, few, many or a class for expanded clones.

clone size: few; V gene: TRBV24-1; J gene: TRBJ2-4; D gene: NA; CDR3 protein: CATSDYGGNIQYF
clone size: NA; V gene: TRBV3-1/TRBV3-2; J gene: TRBJ2-7; D gene: TRBD2; CDR3 protein: CASRQSGNVYEQYF
clone size: NA; V gene: TRBV5-1; J gene: TRBJ2-2; D gene: TRBD1; CDR3 protein: CASSPMTGPTGELFF
clone size: NA; V gene: TRBV11-3; J gene: TRBJ2-3; D gene: TRBD1; CDR3 protein: CASSTRDRDTDTQYF
clone size: NA; V gene: TRBV10-2; J gene: TRBJ2-7; D gene: TRBD1; CDR3 protein: CASSEPGTGGYEQYF
clone size: NA; V gene: TRBV11-2; J gene: TRBJ2-7; D gene: TRBD2; CDR3 protein: CASSLVFLASGIGQYF
clone size: NA; V gene: TRBV7-2; J gene: TRBJ2-6; D gene: TRBD2; CDR3 protein: CASSSGGGAYVLTF
clone size: NA; V gene: TRBV7-2; J gene: TRBJ2-5; D gene: NA; CDR3 protein: CASSSSGQETQYF
clone size: NA; V gene: TRBV28; J gene: TRBJ2-7; D gene: NA; CDR3 protein: CASSPQQGRWETGYEQYF
clone size: NA; V gene: TRBV11-2; J gene: TRBJ2-7; D gene: TRBD2; CDR3 protein: CASSLNHGTSGSEQYF
clone size: NA; V gene: TRBV7-3; J gene: TRBJ2-1; D gene: TRBD2; CDR3 protein: CASSLTMTSGRTNEQFF
clone size: NA; V gene: TRBV6-6; J gene: TRBJ1-1; D gene: NA; CDR3 protein: CASKGGGNTEAFF
clone size: NA; V gene: TRBV15; J gene: TRBJ1-1; D gene: NA; CDR3 protein: CATSRDLGQGGTEAFF
clone size: NA; V gene: TRBV18; J gene: TRBJ2-1; D gene: TRBD1; CDR3 protein: CASSPTGGGGYNEQFF
clone size: NA; V gene: TRBV24-1; J gene: TRBJ1-2; D gene: NA; CDR3 protein: CATSDYSWNYGYTF
clone size: NA; V gene: TRBV9; J gene: TRBJ1-1; D gene: NA; CDR3 protein: CASSVTVNTEAFF
clone size: NA; V gene: TRBV10-3; J gene: TRBJ1-5; D gene: NA; CDR3 protein: CAISESRDRGNQPQHF
clone size: NA; V gene: TRBV18; J gene: TRBJ2-7; D gene: TRBD1; CDR3 protein: CASSPLGTEEGNEQYF
clone size: NA; V gene: TRBV5-1; J gene: TRBJ1-2; D gene: NA; CDR3 protein: CASRPDLGYGYTF
clone size: NA; V gene: TRBV18; J gene: TRBJ1-5; D gene: NA; CDR3 protein: CASSPRTALDSNQPQHF
clone size: NA; V gene: TRBV9; J gene: TRBJ2-2; D gene: NA; CDR3 protein: CASSVVFSGELFF
clone size: NA; V gene: TRBV19; J gene: TRBJ2-1; D gene: TRBD1; CDR3 protein: CASTLRDRGRNEQFF
clone size: NA; V gene: TRBV9; J gene: TRBJ2-5; D gene: NA; CDR3 protein: CASSVNFLGETQYF
clone size: NA; V gene: TRBV6-4; J gene: TRBJ2-1; D gene: NA; CDR3 protein: CASSVAGAPNNEQFF
clone size: NA; V gene: TRBV3-1/TRBV3-2; J gene: TRBJ2-7; D gene: TRBD2; CDR3 protein: CASSFSGSLYEQYF
clone size: few; V gene: TRBV6-5; J gene: TRBJ2-1; D gene: NA; CDR3 protein: CASSYNRADNEQFF
clone size: NA; V gene: TRBV12-3/TRBV12-4; J gene: TRBJ1-4; D gene: NA; CDR3 protein: CASSGATNEKLFF
clone size: few; V gene: TRBV9; J gene: TRBJ2-7; D gene: TRBD1; CDR3 protein: CASSQGQASSYEQYF
clone size: NA; V gene: TRBV19; J gene: TRBJ2-7; D gene: TRBD2; CDR3 protein: CASSPTGGWNEQYF